This TCR beta chain was identified in a study of shared clonotypes between healthy human individuals. CDR3 size: 12 residues. V lost 6 bases and J 5 bases, leaving 11 bases between the germline ends. CDR1 and CDR2 (germline): MDHEN, SYDVKM. TCRdb's table, derived via immunoSEQ multiplex PCR, lists solely in-frame clones and lacks some. This sample carries 2 million to 2.5 million clones, more than 80% of them seen once, and the ten largest clones take approximately 0.4%. This TCR was sampled from a man younger than 30 in good health. Some clones in this sample may be carry-over from other donors' samples. Sequencing used naive CD4+ T cells from PBMCs. As to subset: CD45RA+ positively selected. The chain combines TRBV28 with TRBJ2-7; D uncertain. The CDR3 coding sequence is TGTGCCAGCAGGTATCTGGGCAACGAGCAGTACTTC. Translating gives CASRYLGNEQYF.